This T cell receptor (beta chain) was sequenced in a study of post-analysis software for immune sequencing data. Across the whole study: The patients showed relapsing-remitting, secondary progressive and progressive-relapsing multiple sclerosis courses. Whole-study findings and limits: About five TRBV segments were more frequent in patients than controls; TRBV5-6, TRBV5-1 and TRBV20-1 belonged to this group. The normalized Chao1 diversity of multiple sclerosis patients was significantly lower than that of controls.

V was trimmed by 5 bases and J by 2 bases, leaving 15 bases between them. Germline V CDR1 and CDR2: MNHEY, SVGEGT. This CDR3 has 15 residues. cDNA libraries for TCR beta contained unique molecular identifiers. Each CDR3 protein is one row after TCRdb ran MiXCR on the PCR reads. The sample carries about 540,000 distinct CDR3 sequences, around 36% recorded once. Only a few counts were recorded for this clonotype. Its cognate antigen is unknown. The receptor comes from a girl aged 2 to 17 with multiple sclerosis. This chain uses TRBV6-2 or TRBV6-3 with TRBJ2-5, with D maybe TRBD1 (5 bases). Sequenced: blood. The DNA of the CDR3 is TGTGCCAGCAGTAATTCACAGGACCCTCAAGAGACCCAGTACTTC. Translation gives CASSNSQDPQETQYF.